This TCR beta chain was recorded in a study of Tregs in tolerant kidney transplant recipients. Regarding this clone: Antigen unknown.

Some clones are missing from TCRdb's copy, which holds only in-frame ones; the method was immunoSEQ multiplex PCR. In the table there are more than 90,000 clones, roughly 92% of which are singletons. Study outcomes and limitations: Validation in larger populations is needed because few patients were studied.

This CDR3 spans 14 amino acids. V dropped 3 bases and J dropped 4 bases, with 13 bases sitting between them. CDR1 and CDR2 from the germline V gene are SGHRS and YFSETQ. Unstimulated Tregs (CD4+CD25+CD127-) and CD4+CD25- non-Tregs were sorted from PBMCs. The sequencing input was CD4+ T cells from blood. This sequence was found in a human donor in good health. The genes are TRBV5-1 and TRBJ1-1, with D perhaps matching TRBD1 (5 bases). The CDR3 nucleotides are TGCGCCAGCAGCTCCGGAATCCAGGGCACTGAAGCTTTCTTT. Amino acids: CASSSGIQGTEAFF.